This record concerns one T cell receptor (beta chain) sequence. Profiling relied on immunoSEQ multiplex PCR, and the TCRdb table lists in-frame clones only, not all of them. This table lists about 210,000 clones. The source of the sample is a study of control samples from healthy donors and cancer patients. V lost 5 bases to trimming and J lost 4 bases, with 12 bases between them. The CDR3 has 13 residues. Germline-derived CDR1 and CDR2 are SGHVS and FQNEAQ. The sequence came from a woman aged 30 to 39 in good health. The chain joins TRBV7-8 to TRBJ2-7; D ambiguous. Sample: blood. The CDR3 protein is CASSPKYTYEQYF. The CDR3, as DNA: TGTGCCAGCAGCCCTAAGTATACTTACGAGCAGTACTTC.